This T cell receptor (beta chain) was observed in a study of blood T cell repertoires in COVID-19. Clones were sequenced by immunoSEQ multiplex PCR, and TCRdb holds only the in-frame ones, with some missing. The sample has 60,000 or so clones, over 80% seen once. Germline V lookup: CDR1 LNHDA, CDR2 SQIVND (reference sequence). The J segment lost 2 bases and the V segment lost 4 bases, leaving 3 bases of the junction unmatched. The CDR3 has 15 amino acids. The specimen was peripheral blood. The chain couples TRBV19 to TRBJ2-3; TRBD2 matches 10 bases. The TCR was taken from a man under 40 with COVID-19, enrolled during active disease. CDR3 nucleotides: TGTGCCAGTAGTACCAGCGGGAGGGCCACAGATACGCAGTATTTT. Translated, it gives CASSTSGRATDTQYF. Using reference TRBV19 and TRBJ2-3 for the parts outside the CDR3, the full variable domain is DGGITQSPKYLFRKEGQNVTLSCEQNLNHDAMYWYRQDPGQGLRLIYYSQIVNDFQKGDIAEGYSVSREKKESFPLTVTSAQKNPTAFYLCASSTSGRATDTQYFGPGTRLTVL.